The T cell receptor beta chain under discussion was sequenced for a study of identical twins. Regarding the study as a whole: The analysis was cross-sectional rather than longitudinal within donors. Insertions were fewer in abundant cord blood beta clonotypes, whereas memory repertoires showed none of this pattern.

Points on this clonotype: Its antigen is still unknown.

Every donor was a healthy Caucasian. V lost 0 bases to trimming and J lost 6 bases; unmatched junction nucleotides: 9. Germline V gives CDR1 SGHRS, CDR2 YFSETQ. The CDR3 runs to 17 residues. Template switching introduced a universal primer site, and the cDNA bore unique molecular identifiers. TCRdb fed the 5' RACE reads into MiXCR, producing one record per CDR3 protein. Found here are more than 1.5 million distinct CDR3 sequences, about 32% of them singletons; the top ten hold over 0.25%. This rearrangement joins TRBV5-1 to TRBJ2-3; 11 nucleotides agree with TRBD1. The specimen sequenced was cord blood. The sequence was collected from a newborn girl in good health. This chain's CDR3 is CASSLAGGQGAMDTQYF. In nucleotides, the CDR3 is TGCGCCAGCAGCTTGGCCGGAGGACAGGGGGCTATGGATACGCAGTATTTT. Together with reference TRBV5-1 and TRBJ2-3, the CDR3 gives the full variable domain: KAGVTQTPRYLIKTRGQQVTLSCSPISGHRSVSWYQQTPGQGLQFLFEYFSETQRNKGNFPGRFSGRQFSNSRSEMNVSTLELGDSALYLCASSLAGGQGAMDTQYFGPGTRLTVL.